The next 30 T cell receptor beta chains were all read from a single sample in a study of cytomegalovirus exposure and HLA in healthy donors. Use of 60 Vbeta and 13 Jbeta primers characterized the PCR. The method was immunoSEQ multiplex PCR; TCRdb's version includes in-frame clones alone and lacks a portion of them. The table records 100,000 to 120,000 clones, just over 75% of them present only once. Input material: PBMCs. These receptors all stem from a man aged 40-55 years in good health and CMV-seropositive.

This clone was detected only once. The chain is built from TRBV27 and TRBJ2-7, with 7 bases matching TRBD1. Germline CDR1 reads MNHEY; CDR2 reads SMNVEV (reference sequence). CDR3 length: 14 residues. Trimming cost V 4 bases and J 6 bases; bases outside gene matches: 9. This CDR3 is CASSSRYRDSEQYF. In DNA form, the CDR3 reads TGTGCCAGCAGTTCGCGATACCGGGACAGCGAGCAGTACTTC.

This chain joins TRBV5-6 and TRBJ2-7, with 10 bases lining up with TRBD1. This CDR3 region has 15 residues. Germline-derived CDR1 and CDR2 are SGHDT and YYEEEE. J lost 5 bases, V lost 1 base, and 6 bases had no gene match. The CDR3 spells CASSLNSGTGDEQYF. CDR3 DNA: TGTGCCAGCAGCTTGAATTCCGGGACAGGGGACGAGCAGTACTTC.

CDR3 in amino acids: CASSFGGYSNQPQHF. The CDR3 DNA follows: TGTGCCAGCAGTTTTGGGGGGTATAGCAATCAGCCCCAGCATTTT. The chain is built from TRBV28 and TRBJ1-5, with a tentative D call TRBD1 (5 bases). This CDR3 is built from 15 residues. Germline V lookup: CDR1 MDHEN, CDR2 SYDVKM. V was cut by 3 bases and J by 0 bases, with 9 bases left in between.

The CDR3 DNA reads TGTGCCAGCAGCTTGGGAGGGGCGAGGACTGAAGCTTTCTTT. Amino acid sequence: CASSLGGARTEAFF. The chain recombines TRBV11-1 with TRBJ1-1; D perhaps matches TRBD1 (5 bases). Germline values: CDR1 SGHAT, CDR2 FQDESV (reference sequence). V was cut by 3 bases and J by 5 bases, with 13 bases left in between. This CDR3 comprises 14 residues.

The rearrangement links TRBV7-2 to TRBJ1-5, with TRBD1 matching over 11 bases. CDR3 length: 16 amino acids. Germline V lookup: CDR1 SGHTA, CDR2 FQGNSA. The ends lost 1 base at V and 6 bases at J; junction bases unmatched: 5. This chain's CDR3 is CASSLGDRGISQPQHF. The CDR3 nucleotides are TGTGCCAGCAGCTTAGGGGACAGGGGGATTTCTCAGCCCCAGCATTTT.

The chain carries TRBV5-1 and TRBJ2-7, with TRBD2 matching 8 bases. The CDR3 has 15 amino acids. The V gene end was trimmed by 5 bases and the J gene end by 5 bases; junction bases not matched to a gene: 12. Germline assignment: CDR1 SGHRS and CDR2 YFSETQ. The DNA for the CDR3 is TGCGCCAGCAGTGAGAAGGCGGGAGGACCCCACGAGCAGTACTTC. Translating it yields CASSEKAGGPHEQYF.

This rearrangement joins TRBV7-9 to TRBJ2-7; D perhaps matches TRBD1 (5 bases). This CDR3 contains 16 residues. Trimming took 2 bases from V and 3 from J, leaving 17 bases between them. Germline V lookup: CDR1 SEHNR, CDR2 FQNEAQ (reference sequence). The CDR3 loop reads CASSLSNGRAFYEQYF. For the CDR3, the DNA is TGTGCCAGCAGCTTATCAAACGGCAGGGCGTTCTACGAGCAGTACTTC. Variable domain in full (rest from reference TRBV7-9 and TRBJ2-7): DTGVSQNPRHKITKRGQNVTFRCDPISEHNRLYWYRQTLGQGPEFLTYFQNEAQLEKSRLLSDRFSAERPKGSFSTLEIQRTEQGDSAMYLCASSLSNGRAFYEQYFGPGTRLTVT.

The V gene is TRBV5-1, the J gene TRBJ2-4; TRBD1 matches at 9 bases. V shed 4 bases, J shed 8 bases, and the junction held 7 bases outside the gene matches. The CDR3 has 14 amino acids. CDR1 is SGHRS, CDR2 YFSETQ, per germline. In DNA form, the CDR3 reads TGCGCCAGCAGCGCGGGACAGGGTTTTCACATTCAGTACTTC. Its protein product is CASSAGQGFHIQYF. Complete variable domain (other parts from reference TRBV5-1 and TRBJ2-4): KAGVTQTPRYLIKTRGQQVTLSCSPISGHRSVSWYQQTPGQGLQFLFEYFSETQRNKGNFPGRFSGRQFSNSRSEMNVSTLELGDSALYLCASSAGQGFHIQYFGAGTRLSVL.

In its sample, this clone was seen a few times. The gene calls are TRBV21-1 and TRBJ1-5; TRBD1, the table's D call, lacks a check against the DNA. TRBV21-1 is termed a pseudogene. The CDR3 has 17 residues. CDR3 amino acids: CASSKELDRGQYQPQHF. In DNA, the CDR3 is TGTGCCAGCAGCAAGGAGTTAGACAGGGGGCAGTATCAGCCCCAGCATTTT.

For the CDR3, the DNA is TGTGCCAGCAGTTTGTCCAGGCAAGAGACCCAGTACTTC. This codes for CASSLSRQETQYF. This sequence joins TRBV28 and TRBJ2-5, with no clear D. Germline V CDR1 and CDR2: MDHEN, SYDVKM. The CDR3 runs 13 residues. V was cut by 3 bases and J by 2 bases, with 7 bases left in between. The entire variable domain, with the rest obtained from reference TRBV28 and TRBJ2-5, is as follows: DVKVTQSSRYLVKRTGEKVFLECVQDMDHENMFWYRQDPGLGLRLIYFSYDVKMKEKGDIPEGYSVSREKKERFSLILESASTNQTSMYLCASSLSRQETQYFGPGTRLLVL.

To note about this clone: Other DNA sequences within the sample encode an identical CDR3. The genes are TRBV18 and TRBJ1-1; D unclear. The CDR3 length is 14 residues. Germline values: CDR1 KGHSH, CDR2 LQKENI. Trimming took 3 bases from V and 1 from J, leaving 9 bases between them. The DNA of the CDR3 is TGTGCCAGCTCACCTGGACGGGGGAACACTGAAGCTTTCTTT. Translation gives CASSPGRGNTEAFF.

The rearrangement uses TRBV7-2 and TRBJ2-4; the D gene is possibly TRBD1 (5 bases). CDR3 length: 14 residues. Trimming stripped 2 bases from V and 9 bases from J, with 14 bases between. Germline CDR1 reads SGHTA; CDR2 reads FQGNSA. CDR3 in DNA: TGTGCCAGCAGCTTATTTCAGGGTATGAGCATTCAGTACTTC. Translation gives CASSLFQGMSIQYF.

The V call is TRBV7-2, the J call TRBJ2-7; no definite D call. This CDR3 is built from 14 residues. V lost 2 bases and J lost 0, with 8 bases in between. Germline values: CDR1 SGHTA, CDR2 FQGNSA. This chain's CDR3 is CASSLQVSSYEQYF. CDR3 DNA sequence: TGTGCCAGCAGCTTACAAGTCAGCTCCTACGAGCAGTACTTC.

As concerns this clone: The junction differs from germline at one of its ends, possibly a read error. The chain carries TRBV7-9 and TRBJ2-6; D may be TRBD1 (5 bases). CDR1 and CDR2 (germline): SEHNR, FQNEAQ (reference sequence). There are 18 residues in the CDR3. CDR3 in amino acids: CASSLGSPRHSGANGLTF. The CDR3 DNA follows: TGTGCCAGCAGCTTAGGATCTCCAAGGCACTCTGGGGCCAACGGCCTGACTTTC.

V usage is TRBV19 and J usage is TRBJ1-4; D gene uncertain. Trimming took off 5 bases at V and 0 bases at J, with 10 bases between the two ends. CDR1 LNHDA and CDR2 SQIVND come from the germline V gene (reference sequence). The length of the CDR3 is 15 residues. CDR3 in DNA: TGTGCCAGTAGTGCAAGCGAGGCAACTAATGAAAAACTGTTTTTT. It specifies CASSASEATNEKLFF.

The chain uses TRBV11-3 and TRBJ1-3; D not resolved. Between the trimmed V and J ends, which lost 1 base and 7 bases, there was a span of 8 bases. The CDR3 totals 13 residues. Germline CDR1 SGHNT, CDR2 YENEEA. The CDR3 nucleotides are TGTGCCAGCAGCTTAGTCTTCGGGAACACCATATATTTT. As protein: CASSLVFGNTIYF.

This clone was counted only a few times. The chain is built from TRBV12-5 and TRBJ2-1, with 7 bases lining up with TRBD2. The V gene end was trimmed by 6 bases and the J gene end by 6 bases; junction bases not matched to a gene: 14. This CDR3 is 16 amino acids long. Germline V gene sequence: CDR1 LGHNT, CDR2 FRNRAP. This CDR3 reads CASGPFPGGSTNEQFF. In nucleotides, the CDR3 is TGTGCTAGTGGCCCCTTCCCTGGCGGGAGCACCAATGAGCAGTTCTTC.

The genes are TRBV10-2 and TRBJ1-2; 9 bases fit TRBD1. The germline V gene encodes CDR1 WSHSY and CDR2 SAAADI. Trimming cost V 4 bases and J 8 bases; bases outside gene matches: 8. The CDR3 consists of 14 residues. The DNA for the CDR3 is TGCGCCAGCAGTGCACTGGGACAGGGAAGAGGCTACACCTTC. It encodes CASSALGQGRGYTF.

V and J are TRBV9 and TRBJ2-5; 9 nucleotides match TRBD2. CDR3 length: 16 amino acids. Germline CDR1 is SGDLS and CDR2 is YYNGEE. The trim removed 4 bases at V and 5 bases at J, leaving 12 bases unmatched. Written as DNA, the CDR3 is TGTGCCAGCAGCCCTTGGGGCGGGGGGGCCCGGGAGACCCAGTACTTC. This sequence encodes CASSPWGGGARETQYF.

This sequence joins TRBV19 and TRBJ1-3; possible D gene TRBD1, 5 bases. V was shortened by 7 bases and J by 4 bases, with 14 bases between the two germline ends. Germline V CDR1 and CDR2: LNHDA, SQIVND (reference sequence). The CDR3 runs 14 residues. The CDR3 sequence is CASNPPGSGNTIYF. For the CDR3, the DNA is TGTGCCAGTAACCCCCCAGGGTCCGGAAACACCATATATTTT. Supplemented by reference TRBV19 and TRBJ1-3, the full variable domain reads DGGITQSPKYLFRKEGQNVTLSCEQNLNHDAMYWYRQDPGQGLRLIYYSQIVNDFQKGDIAEGYSVSREKKESFPLTVTSAQKNPTAFYLCASNPPGSGNTIYFGEGSWLTVV.

This rearrangement joins TRBV11-2 to TRBJ2-7, with TRBD1 matching over 10 bases. CDR3 length equals 14 residues. V was clipped by 4 bases and J by 10 bases; unmatched bases: 10. Germline V gene lookup returns CDR1 SGHAT and CDR2 FQNNGV. CDR3 bases: TGTGCCAGCAGCTCAGCGACAGGGGGCCTTTGCCAGTACTTC. Its protein is CASSSATGGLCQYF.

V gene TRBV18 combines with J gene TRBJ2-5, with 9 bases lining up with TRBD2. Germline CDR1 is KGHSH and CDR2 is LQKENI. The J segment lost 5 bases and the V segment lost 3 bases, leaving 7 bases of the junction unmatched. This CDR3 spans 15 amino acids. DNA of the CDR3: TGTGCCAGCTCACCGGGACTAGCTGATCTGGAGACCCAGTACTTC. It is translated as CASSPGLADLETQYF.

The chain is built from TRBV11-2 and TRBJ2-7; 7 nucleotides line up with TRBD1. This CDR3 contains 15 residues. Germline V gene lookup returns CDR1 SGHAT and CDR2 FQNNGV. With 1 base clipped from V and 0 bases from J, the junction kept 3 bases outside the gene matches. CDR3 in DNA: TGTGCCAGCAGCTTAGTTAGGGGGCACTCCTACGAGCAGTACTTC. Its translation: CASSLVRGHSYEQYF.

The V gene is TRBV7-2, the J gene TRBJ2-7, with 13 nucleotides matching TRBD2. CDR1 and CDR2 (germline): SGHTA, FQGNSA. The CDR3 runs to 15 residues. The ends lost 1 base at V and 6 bases at J; junction bases unmatched: 3. CDR3 in amino acids: CASSLVGTSGTEQYF. The CDR3 nucleotides are TGTGCCAGCAGCTTAGTCGGGACTAGCGGGACCGAGCAGTACTTC.

This chain uses TRBV18 with TRBJ1-5, with D perhaps TRBD1 (5 bases). The germline CDR1 and CDR2 sequences are KGHSH and LQKENI. The CDR3 has 16 amino acids. V lost 0 bases and J 7 bases, leaving 16 bases between the germline ends. The CDR3 nucleotides are TGTGCCAGCTCACCACCCGGGGGAGGGGTCGGGCAGCCCCAGCATTTT. Translation: CASSPPGGGVGQPQHF.

Concerning this clone itself: The junction departs from the called germline gene at one end, perhaps through a read error. The chain recombines TRBV7-9 with TRBJ2-6; a possible D gene is TRBD2 (6 bases). The CDR3 length is 17 residues. Germline V CDR1 and CDR2: SEHNR, FQNEAQ (reference sequence). Here the CDR3 DNA reads TGTGCCAGCAGCTTAGAGGGTCGGAGGGCTGGGGCCAACGGCCTGACTTTC. It translates to CASSLEGRRAGANGLTF.

The chain carries TRBV27 and TRBJ2-5; no reliable D call. Germline V gene sequence: CDR1 MNHEY, CDR2 SMNVEV (reference sequence). The ends were cut back, 5 bases at V and 1 base at J, with 8 bases in the middle. The CDR3 has 13 amino acids. CDR3 DNA sequence: TGTGCCAGCAGTAGACTGCGCCAAGAGACCCAGTACTTC. Its translation is CASSRLRQETQYF.

The chain carries TRBV4-2 and TRBJ2-5; 11 nucleotides match TRBD2. The J call could be wrong; TRBJ2-7 is a better fit for the DNA end. There are 15 residues in the CDR3. Germline V CDR1 and CDR2: LGHNA, YNFKEQ. The CDR3 loop is CASSQQLAGDHEQYF. The DNA of the CDR3 is TGTGCCAGCAGCCAACAACTAGCGGGGGATCACGAGCAGTACTTC.

The V call is TRBV5-4, the J call TRBJ2-2, with 10 bases identical to TRBD2. CDR1 SGHNT and CDR2 YYREEE come from the germline V gene (reference sequence). The CDR3 totals 16 residues. The V gene end was trimmed by 3 bases and the J gene end by 5 bases; junction bases not matched to a gene: 7. Written as DNA, the CDR3 is TGTGCCAGCAGCTCTTCTAGCGGGAGAGGAACCGGGGAGCTGTTTTTT. Translated: CASSSSSGRGTGELFF.

The J gene is TRBJ1-4, the V gene TRBV6-5; 7 nucleotides line up with TRBD1. J was trimmed by 10 bases and V by 5 bases; bases with no gene match: 7. Germline values: CDR1 MNHEY, CDR2 SVGAGI. CDR3 length: 13 residues. CDR3 bases: TGTGCCAGCAGTCAAGACAGGGTGGGAAAACTGTTTTTT. As protein: CASSQDRVGKLFF.